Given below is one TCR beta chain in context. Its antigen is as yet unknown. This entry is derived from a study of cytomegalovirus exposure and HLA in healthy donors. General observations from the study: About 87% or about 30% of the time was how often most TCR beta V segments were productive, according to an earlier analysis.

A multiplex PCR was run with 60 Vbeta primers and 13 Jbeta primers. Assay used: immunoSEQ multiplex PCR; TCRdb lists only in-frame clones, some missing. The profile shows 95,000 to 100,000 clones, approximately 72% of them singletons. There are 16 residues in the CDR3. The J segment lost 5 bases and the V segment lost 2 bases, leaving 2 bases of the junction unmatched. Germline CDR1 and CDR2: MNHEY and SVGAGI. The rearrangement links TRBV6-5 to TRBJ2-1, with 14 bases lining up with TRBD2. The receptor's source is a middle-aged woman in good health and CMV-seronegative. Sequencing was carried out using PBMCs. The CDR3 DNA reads TGTGCCAGCAGTTACGGACTAGCGGGAGGCAACAATGAGCAGTTCTTC. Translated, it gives CASSYGLAGGNNEQFF.